The present TCR beta chain was sequenced within a study of response to subunit inactivated influenza vaccine. Whole-study results and caveats: Few new T cells, the authors suggested, are recruited by each seasonal influenza vaccination.

The CDR3 has 13 amino acids. V lost 1 base, J lost 15 bases, and 16 bases lay in between. Looked up from germline, CDR1 is LNHNV and CDR2 is YYDKDF (reference sequence). Remarks on this clonotype: Antigen: not known.

Via MiXCR, TCRdb re-called the RT-PCR reads, giving one row per CDR3 protein. This sample has fewer than 600,000 distinct CDR3 sequences; more than 7% occur once, and the top ten carry 13%. This clonotype originated in a man in his fifties or sixties who received an inactivated influenza vaccine. The chain combines TRBV15 with TRBJ2-1; a weak D match, TRBD2 (6 bases). Sequenced here: PBMCs from blood, sampled roughly 24 months after vaccination. In DNA form, the CDR3 reads TGTGCCACCAGCAGAGCCGCGGGGACCTCGTCGTTCTTC. Residues: CATSRAAGTSSFF.